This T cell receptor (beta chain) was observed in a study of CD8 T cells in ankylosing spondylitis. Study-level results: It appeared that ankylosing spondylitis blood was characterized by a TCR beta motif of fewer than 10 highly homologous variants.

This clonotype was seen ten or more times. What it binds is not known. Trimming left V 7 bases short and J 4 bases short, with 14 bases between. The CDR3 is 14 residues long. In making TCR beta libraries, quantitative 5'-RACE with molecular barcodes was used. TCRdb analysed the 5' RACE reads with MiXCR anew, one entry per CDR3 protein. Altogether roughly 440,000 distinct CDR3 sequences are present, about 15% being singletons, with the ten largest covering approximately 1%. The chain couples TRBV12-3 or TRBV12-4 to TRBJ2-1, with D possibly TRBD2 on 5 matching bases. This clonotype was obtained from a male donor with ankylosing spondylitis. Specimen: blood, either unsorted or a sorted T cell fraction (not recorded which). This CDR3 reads CASIPRTSYNEQFF. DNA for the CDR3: TGTGCCAGCATCCCCAGGACTTCGTACAATGAGCAGTTCTTC.